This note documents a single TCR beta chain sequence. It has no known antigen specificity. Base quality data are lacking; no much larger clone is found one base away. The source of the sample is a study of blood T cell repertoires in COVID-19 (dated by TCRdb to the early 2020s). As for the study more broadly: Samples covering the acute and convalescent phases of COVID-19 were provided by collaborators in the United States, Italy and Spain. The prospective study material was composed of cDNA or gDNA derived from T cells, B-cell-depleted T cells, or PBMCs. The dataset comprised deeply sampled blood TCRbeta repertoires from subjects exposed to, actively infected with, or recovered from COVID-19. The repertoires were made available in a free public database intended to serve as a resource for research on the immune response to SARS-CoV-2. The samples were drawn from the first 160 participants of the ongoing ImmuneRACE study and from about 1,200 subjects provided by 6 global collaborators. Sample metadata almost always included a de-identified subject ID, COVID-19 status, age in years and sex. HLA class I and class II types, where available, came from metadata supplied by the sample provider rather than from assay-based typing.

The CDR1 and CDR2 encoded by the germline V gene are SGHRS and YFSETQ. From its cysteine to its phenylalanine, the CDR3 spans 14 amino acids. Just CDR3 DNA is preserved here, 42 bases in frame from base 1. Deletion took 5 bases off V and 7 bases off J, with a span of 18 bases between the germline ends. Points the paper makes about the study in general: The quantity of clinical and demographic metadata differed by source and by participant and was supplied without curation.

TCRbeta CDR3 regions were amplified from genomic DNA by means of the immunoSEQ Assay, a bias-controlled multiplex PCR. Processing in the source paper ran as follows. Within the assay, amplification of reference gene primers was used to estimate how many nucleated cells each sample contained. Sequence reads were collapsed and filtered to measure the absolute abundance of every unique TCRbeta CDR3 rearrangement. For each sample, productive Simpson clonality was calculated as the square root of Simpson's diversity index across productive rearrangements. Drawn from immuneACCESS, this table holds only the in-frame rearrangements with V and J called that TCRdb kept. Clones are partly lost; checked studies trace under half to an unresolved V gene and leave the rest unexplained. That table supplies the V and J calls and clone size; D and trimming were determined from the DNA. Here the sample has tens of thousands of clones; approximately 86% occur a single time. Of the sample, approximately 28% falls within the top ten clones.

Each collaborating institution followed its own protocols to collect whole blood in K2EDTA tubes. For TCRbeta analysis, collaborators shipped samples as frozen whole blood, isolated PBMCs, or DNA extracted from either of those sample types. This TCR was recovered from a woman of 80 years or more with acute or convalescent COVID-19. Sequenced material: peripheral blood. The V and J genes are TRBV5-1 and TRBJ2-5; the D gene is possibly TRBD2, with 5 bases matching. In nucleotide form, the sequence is TGCGCCAGCAGAGGTGTTCCGCAGGCGGGGACCCAGTACTTC. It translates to CASRGVPQAGTQYF.